This T cell receptor beta chain was recorded in a study of blood T cell repertoires in COVID-19 (dated by TCRdb to about 2020). In terms of the full investigation: Samples covering the acute and convalescent phases of COVID-19 were provided by collaborators in the United States, Italy and Spain. Deeply sampled blood TCRbeta repertoires from subjects exposed to, actively infected with, or recovered from COVID-19 were included in the dataset. Where available, HLA class I and class II types were taken from metadata supplied by the sample provider and were not determined by assay-based typing. Samples came from the ongoing ImmuneRACE study (first 160 participants) plus 1,254 subjects from 6 global collaborators. The sample metadata nearly always contained a de-identified subject ID, COVID-19 status, age in years and sex. The material from the prospective study consisted of cDNA or gDNA derived from T cells, B-cell-depleted T cells, or PBMCs. A freely available public database, intended as a resource for researchers studying the immune response to SARS-CoV-2, is where the repertoires were released.

CDR1 and CDR2, per the germline V gene, are MDHEN and SYDVKM. Trimming at the junction amounts to 4 bases on V and 3 bases on J, and the germline ends lie 9 bases apart. From the cysteine through the phenylalanine, the CDR3 covers 13 amino acids. This entry keeps only the CDR3 DNA: 39 bases, framed from base 1. In the case of this clone: The antigen this receptor binds is unknown. Nothing much larger sits one base from this clone, and base qualities are not available.

Enrolling through a virtual design, the prospective study's participants ranged in age from roughly 18 to 89 years and lived across some 22 United States geographic areas. In the prospective study, participants were assigned to cohorts based on the clinical history participants reported in a screening survey and a study questionnaire. Recovered participants in ImmuneRACE Cohort 3 were defined as having two consecutive negative NP/OP PCR tests, clearance from a healthcare professional, or resolution of symptoms. In the prospective study, mobile phlebotomists collected whole blood, serum and a nasopharyngeal or oropharyngeal swab from each participant. Additional blood draws and questionnaires over an approximately two-month period could optionally be provided by prospective study participants. Before DNA extraction, prospective study blood samples were shipped either frozen or at room temperature.

Study-wide findings and limitations: The quantity of clinical and demographic metadata differed by source and by participant and was supplied without curation.

TCRbeta CDR3 regions were amplified from genomic DNA by means of the immunoSEQ Assay, a bias-controlled multiplex PCR. For the original study's pipeline: The number of nucleated cells in each sample was estimated from the amplification of reference gene primers within the assay. To quantify the absolute abundance of each unique TCRbeta CDR3 rearrangement, sequence reads were collapsed and filtered. For each sample, productive Simpson clonality was calculated as the square root of Simpson's diversity index over productive rearrangements. Sourced from immuneACCESS, this table was stored by TCRdb with only in-frame sequences that have V and J called. A share of the clones is absent; for the studies checked, an unresolved V gene accounts for under half, and the remainder has no known explanation. V and J calls and clone size are as listed in that table; D and trimming were resolved from the DNA. In this sample the table shows hundreds of thousands of clones, 75% to 90% of which occur a single time. Jointly, the top ten make up approximately 1% of the sample.

The sequencing input was PBMCs or T cells enriched from blood (not recorded which). This receptor was taken from a man aged 18 to 30 who had recovered from COVID-19. The rearranged chain carries TRBV28 and TRBJ1-1, with the D gene uncertain. The nucleotides read TGTGCCAGCAGTTCCTCACAGTACACTGAAGCTTTCTTT. Translation gives CASSSSQYTEAFF.